Shown below are 18 T cell receptor beta chains from a single sample sequenced in a study of control samples from healthy donors and cancer patients. Assay: immunoSEQ multiplex PCR; the TCRdb copy retains only in-frame clones and omits some. The sample lists roughly 50,000 clones; around 90% were seen once. The sequenced sample was PBMCs. These receptors were obtained from a young man with colorectal cancer.

This clone was detected a few times. V and J are TRBV29-1 and TRBJ2-5; D is perhaps TRBD1 or TRBD2 (5 bases each). V dropped 1 base and J dropped 2 bases, with 8 bases sitting between them. The germline CDR1 and CDR2 sequences are SQVTM and ANQGSEA. The CDR3 totals 13 residues. This chain's CDR3 is CSVEGDGQETQYF. CDR3 in DNA: TGCAGCGTTGAAGGGGACGGGCAAGAGACCCAGTACTTC.

This chain uses TRBV18 with TRBJ2-3; 9 nucleotides line up with TRBD1. The CDR3 sequence is 17 residues long. Germline V CDR1 and CDR2: KGHSH, LQKENI. The ends lost 3 bases at V and 5 bases at J; junction bases unmatched: 12. The CDR3 region is CASSPFRTGEQGDTQYF. The CDR3 DNA reads as TGTGCCAGCTCACCCTTTAGGACAGGGGAACAGGGAGATACGCAGTATTTT.

This chain uses TRBV4-1 with TRBJ1-6; 8 bases match TRBD1. The V gene end was trimmed by 0 bases and the J gene end by 7 bases; junction bases not matched to a gene: 2. CDR1 is MGHRA, CDR2 YSYEKL, per germline. The CDR3 sequence is 15 residues long. Written as DNA, the CDR3 is TGCGCCAGCAGCCAAGATAACAGGGGGAATTCACCCCTCCACTTT. Its protein is CASSQDNRGNSPLHF.

This sequence joins TRBV7-9 and TRBJ2-1; TRBD2 is a possible D gene (6 bases). The CDR3 totals 17 residues. Between the trimmed V and J ends, which lost 5 bases and 5 bases, there was a span of 22 bases. Germline CDR1 is SEHNR and CDR2 is FQNEAQ (reference sequence). CDR3 residues: CASSRAEGPRYNNEQFF. As DNA, the CDR3 is TGTGCCAGCAGCCGGGCGGAGGGCCCTCGCTATAACAATGAGCAGTTCTTC.

The chain has TRBV5-4 and TRBJ1-2, with 7 positions matching TRBD1. The CDR3 has 14 residues. After removal of 0 bases from V and 5 bases from J, the junction contained 4 bases not matched to a gene. Germline V gene data show CDR1 as SGHNT and CDR2 as YYREEE (reference sequence). The CDR3 nucleotides read TGTGCCAGCAGCTTGGCGGGGACAGCTTATGGCTACACCTTC. This codes for CASSLAGTAYGYTF.

The rearrangement uses TRBV4-1 and TRBJ1-3; D remains ambiguous. V gave up 3 bases and J gave up 0 bases, with 6 bases separating them. This CDR3 comprises 14 residues. CDR1 is MGHRA and CDR2 is YSYEKL in the germline V gene. The CDR3 DNA sequence: TGCGCCAGCAGCCATAGGCTCTCTGGAAACACCATATATTTT. This encodes CASSHRLSGNTIYF.

J is TRBJ1-2 and V is TRBV7-2; the D gene is possibly TRBD1 (5 bases). The CDR3 has 14 amino acids. Looked up from germline, CDR1 is SGHTA and CDR2 is FQGNSA. V lost 1 base to trimming and J lost 8 bases, with 14 bases between them. CDR3 residues: CASSLDPGLIGYTF. The DNA for the CDR3 is TGTGCCAGCAGCTTAGATCCGGGACTTATAGGCTACACCTTC. Full variable domain (outside the CDR3, taken from reference TRBV7-2 and TRBJ1-2): GAGVSQSPSNKVTEKGKDVELRCDPISGHTALYWYRQSLGQGLEFLIYFQGNSAPDKSGLPSDRFSAERTGGSVSTLTIQRTQQEDSAVYLCASSLDPGLIGYTFGSGTRLTVV.

The CDR3 DNA is TGTGCCAGCAGTTTAGGATCTAGCAGGAACACCGGGGAGCTGTTTTTT. It specifies CASSLGSSRNTGELFF. V gene TRBV27 combines with J gene TRBJ2-2, with a tentative D call TRBD2 (5 bases). The CDR3 has 16 residues. Looked up from germline, CDR1 is MNHEY and CDR2 is SMNVEV (reference sequence). The V and J ends lost 2 bases and 1 base respectively, with 11 bases between them.

The rearrangement uses TRBV7-2 and TRBJ1-1, with D possibly being TRBD1 (5 bases). V lost 0 bases and J lost 5, with 13 bases in between. The CDR3 is 15 amino acids. Germline V gene lookup returns CDR1 SGHTA and CDR2 FQGNSA. In nucleotides, the CDR3 is TGTGCCAGCAGCTTAGCAGGAGGCCGGGGGACTGAAGCTTTCTTT. Its translation: CASSLAGGRGTEAFF.

The chain links TRBV6-5 to TRBJ1-5; 8 nucleotides match TRBD1. V trimming: 7 bases; J trimming: 2 bases; junction bases outside the gene matches: 7. CDR3 size: 15 residues. CDR1 is MNHEY and CDR2 is SVGAGI in the germline V gene. CDR3 sequence: CASTRAGQGNQPQHF. For the CDR3, the DNA is TGTGCCAGCACTCGGGCGGGACAGGGCAATCAGCCCCAGCATTTT.

The chain uses TRBV18 and TRBJ2-2; either TRBD1 or TRBD2 may fit D (5 bases each). Germline V gene lookup returns CDR1 KGHSH and CDR2 LQKENI. Trimming shortened V by 2 bases and J by 5 bases, and 12 bases separated the two germline ends. This CDR3 has 15 residues. CDR3 bases: TGTGCCAGCTCACCAAGAGGGGAGTCGACCGGGGAGCTGTTTTTT. It yields the protein CASSPRGESTGELFF.

The V call is TRBV4-1, the J call TRBJ1-2; D is ambiguous. The length of the CDR3 is 15 residues. V gave up 7 bases and J gave up 2 bases, with 17 bases separating them. Germline V gene sequence: CDR1 MGHRA, CDR2 YSYEKL. The CDR3 protein is CASTKVGSRNYGYTF. The DNA of the CDR3 is TGCGCCAGCACCAAAGTTGGGTCCCGAAACTATGGCTACACCTTC.

This clone has just one count. The rearrangement uses TRBV30 and TRBJ1-1; unclear D gene. The CDR3 length is 12 residues. Deletions cut 8 bases from V and 1 base from J, with 11 bases between. Germline V gene data show CDR1 as GTSNPN and CDR2 as SVGIG (reference sequence). The CDR3 here is CAANRQNTEAFF. CDR3 DNA sequence: TGTGCCGCCAATAGACAGAACACTGAAGCTTTCTTT.

This rearrangement joins TRBV5-4 to TRBJ2-2; tentatively, D is TRBD1 (7 bases). The germline V gene encodes CDR1 SGHNT and CDR2 YYREEE (reference sequence). V lost 4 bases to trimming and J lost 7 bases, with 14 bases between them. This CDR3 contains 14 residues. The CDR3 sequence is CASSPQGGFGELFF. CDR3 nucleotide sequence: TGTGCCAGCAGCCCCCAGGGGGGATTCGGGGAGCTGTTTTTT.

This chain connects TRBV30 to TRBJ2-2; D is ambiguous. The CDR3 covers 14 residues. CDR1 is GTSNPN, CDR2 SVGIG, per germline (reference sequence). Trimming shortened V by 5 bases and J by 3 bases, and 13 bases separated the two germline ends. The chain's CDR3 is CAWQSIEDTGELFF. CDR3 DNA: TGTGCCTGGCAATCTATAGAAGACACCGGGGAGCTGTTTTTT. Full variable domain (rest looked up from reference TRBV30 and TRBJ2-2): SQTIHQWPATLVQPVGSPLSLECTVEGTSNPNLYWYRQAAGRGLQLLFYSVGIGQISSEVPQNLSASRPQDRQFILSSKKLLLSDSGFYLCAWQSIEDTGELFFGEGSRLTVL.

The chain carries TRBV11-2 and TRBJ1-6; no reliable D call. Trimming removed 5 bases at V and 0 bases at J, with 11 bases between. This CDR3 contains 16 residues. CDR1 SGHAT and CDR2 FQNNGV come from the germline V gene. CDR3: CASSATASSYNSPLHF. For the CDR3, the DNA is TGTGCCAGCAGCGCCACAGCGAGCTCCTATAATTCACCCCTCCACTTT.

This chain connects TRBV6-4 to TRBJ1-2, with a possible D match to TRBD1 (6 bases). Germline loops: CDR1 MRHNA, CDR2 SNTAGT. V was shortened by 3 bases and J by 7 bases, with 15 bases between the two germline ends. The CDR3 runs to 14 residues. This CDR3 reads CASSEQGRGAGYTF. Here the CDR3 DNA reads TGTGCCAGCAGTGAGCAGGGCAGGGGAGCTGGCTACACCTTC.

The chain carries TRBV19 and TRBJ1-1; 8 nucleotides align to TRBD1. The CDR3 is 15 residues long. With 2 bases clipped from V and 1 base from J, the junction kept 3 bases outside the gene matches. Germline V gene lookup returns CDR1 LNHDA and CDR2 SQIVND (reference sequence). The CDR3 nucleotides are TGTGCCAGTAGTATAAGTGACAGGGGGAACACTGAAGCTTTCTTT. This encodes CASSISDRGNTEAFF.